This TCR beta chain emerged from a study of tumor and adjacent non-tumor tissue in lung cancer. The template was RNA from unsorted bulk tissue. Donors were chemotherapy-naive, newly diagnosed lung cancer surgical patients in China, August–November 2014. The CDR3 contains 14 residues. Germline V lookup: CDR1 MDHEN, CDR2 SYDVKM. Study conclusions and caveats: Normal lung showed higher cumulative top 100 clone frequency than tumor. Compared with tumor, normal lung showed significantly lower TCR diversity. Tumor TCR diversity, when higher, was linked to shorter survival.

The library came from three nested PCR rounds adapted from ARM-PCR protocols. TCRdb re-called the multiplex PCR reads through MiXCR, storing one row per CDR3 protein. This table has 75,000 to 100,000 distinct CDR3 sequences, roughly 66% appearing once. Comments on this clonotype: As yet, its antigen is unknown.

This clonotype originated in a man aged 60 to 75 with non-small cell lung cancer. V is TRBV28 and J is TRBJ2-3; 10 bases map to TRBD1. The specimen was lung tumor tissue. The CDR3 protein is CVSSVGTGADTQYF. The CDR3 DNA sequence: TGTGTCAGTAGTGTGGGGACAGGGGCAGATACGCAGTATTTT.